One sample yielded the 30 T cell receptor beta chains listed below, sequenced in a study of low-dose radiotherapy and immunotherapy resistance in tumors. cDNA synthesis used a TRAV/TRBV-specific primer set for both chains. The authors amplified TCRs for 20 to 25 PCR cycles with a constant-region primer and a V-primer adapter. From the reads, TCRdb called clonotypes with MiXCR, one entry per CDR3 protein. The repertoire has around 14,000 distinct CDR3 sequences, 45% to 55% of them found once; the top ten carry 3.5% to 4.5%. These receptors were obtained from a human donor with advanced metastatic prostate, ovarian, gallbladder or colorectal cancer (not recorded which). This table probably holds off-target reads from a library built for another chain.

This clonotype was detected once. The chain employs TRBV13 and TRBJ2-5, with D tentatively TRBD2 (5 bases). The CDR3 length is 14 residues. V was clipped by 5 bases and J by 5 bases, with 15 bases between them. Germline V gene lookup returns CDR1 PRHDT and CDR2 FYEKMQ (reference sequence). CDR3 residues: CASSPMRARETQYF. The CDR3 DNA is TGTGCCAGCAGCCCCATGCGGGCCAGGGAGACCCAGTACTTC.

This clonotype was observed once. The chain joins TRBV5-1 to TRBJ1-1; tentative D call: TRBD1 (6 bases). Germline-derived CDR1 and CDR2 are SGHRS and YFSETQ. The CDR3 length is 15 residues. Trimming cost V 1 base and J 1 base, with 11 bases left between them. The CDR3 reads CASSLTPGENTEAFF. The CDR3 DNA reads as TGCGCCAGCAGCTTGACGCCAGGGGAGAACACTGAAGCTTTCTTT. The full variable domain, rest sourced from reference TRBV5-1 and TRBJ1-1, is KAGVTQTPRYLIKTRGQQVTLSCSPISGHRSVSWYQQTPGQGLQFLFEYFSETQRNKGNFPGRFSGRQFSNSRSEMNVSTLELGDSALYLCASSLTPGENTEAFFGQGTRLTVV.

The CDR3: CASSLARANERGDTQYF. As DNA, the CDR3 is TGTGCCAGCAGCTTAGCGCGAGCCAACGAACGGGGAGATACGCAGTATTTT. The chain has TRBV7-9 and TRBJ2-3; a possible D gene is TRBD2 (5 bases). CDR1 and CDR2 from the germline V gene are SEHNR and FQNEAQ (reference sequence). The CDR3 contains 17 residues. The V and J ends lost 0 bases and 5 bases respectively, with 18 bases between them.

This chain links TRBV20-1 with TRBJ2-7; 7 nucleotides align to TRBD2. Germline lookup yields CDR1 DFQATT and CDR2 SNEGSKA (reference sequence). Trimming cost V 0 bases and J 4 bases; bases outside gene matches: 15. The CDR3 runs 17 residues. CDR3 coding DNA: TGCAGTGCTAGAGATTACCGGGGGGAGGGCGGGAGTTACGAGCAGTACTTC. This gives the protein CSARDYRGEGGSYEQYF.

This clonotype was counted only a few times. The genes are TRBV5-4 and TRBJ2-4, with 13 bases lining up with TRBD2. V lost 2 bases and J lost 4; bases outside the gene matches: 3. This CDR3 spans 16 amino acids. Per germline, CDR1 SGHNT and CDR2 YYREEE (reference sequence). CDR3 residues: CASSFWTSGSKNIQYF. The CDR3 DNA follows: TGTGCCAGCAGCTTCTGGACTAGCGGGAGTAAAAACATTCAGTACTTC.

This chain uses TRBV11-2 with TRBJ1-1; 7 bases map to TRBD1. The germline V gene encodes CDR1 SGHAT and CDR2 FQNNGV. There are 16 residues in the CDR3. V was pared by 0 bases and J by 0 bases, with 4 bases of the junction left unmatched. CDR3 nucleotide sequence: TGTGCCAGCAGCTTAGATCCCGACAGGGTGAACACTGAAGCTTTCTTT. Translated, it gives CASSLDPDRVNTEAFF.

This clonotype has just a few counts. This chain links TRBV5-1 with TRBJ2-3; TRBD1 aligns across 11 bases. Germline V gives CDR1 SGHRS, CDR2 YFSETQ. CDR3 size: 14 residues. The junction had 4 bases not matched to a gene; V was cut back by 6 bases and J by 4 bases. The CDR3 nucleotides read TGCGCCAGCACCGGGACAGGGGGATCAGATACGCAGTATTTT. The encoded protein is CASTGTGGSDTQYF.

The rearrangement links TRBV19 to TRBJ2-1; D gene uncertain. Germline loops: CDR1 LNHDA, CDR2 SQIVND (reference sequence). CDR3 length equals 10 residues. V lost 8 bases, J lost 10 bases, and 9 bases lay in between. The CDR3: CASGWGEQFF. CDR3 coding DNA: TGTGCCAGTGGCTGGGGAGAGCAGTTCTTC.

This clonotype was seen a single time. The gene calls are TRBV3-1 and TRBJ2-5, with TRBD2 matching over 10 bases. Trimming took 2 bases from V and 2 from J; bases not matched to a gene: 5. CDR3 length: 16 amino acids. Per the germline V gene, CDR1 is LGHDT and CDR2 is YNNKEL (reference sequence). In DNA form, the CDR3 reads TGTGCCAGCAGCCAAACTACTAGCGGGGATCAAGAGACCCAGTACTTC. Translated, it gives CASSQTTSGDQETQYF.

In DNA form, the CDR3 reads TGCAGTGCTAGTCCAATCCGGGAATCGTTCGAGCAGTACTTC. This codes for CSASPIRESFEQYF. The chain is built from TRBV20-1 and TRBJ2-7, with D tentatively TRBD2 (5 bases). CDR3 length: 14 amino acids. CDR1 is DFQATT, CDR2 SNEGSKA, per germline (reference sequence). Trimming cost V 3 bases and J 6 bases, with 18 bases left between them.

In its sample, this clonotype was seen a few times. The chain uses TRBV19 and TRBJ1-5; unclear D gene. V was shortened by 2 bases and J by 5 bases, with 7 bases between the two germline ends. The V gene's germline CDR1 is LNHDA and CDR2 SQIVND (reference sequence). The length of the CDR3 is 13 residues. The DNA for the CDR3 is TGTGCCAGTAGTATATTCATCTATCAGCCCCAGCATTTT. It translates to CASSIFIYQPQHF.

There are a few counts of this clonotype. This chain uses TRBV28 with TRBJ2-1; unclear D gene. The CDR3 length is 15 residues. Germline V lookup: CDR1 MDHEN, CDR2 SYDVKM. V was cut by 5 bases and J by 0 bases, with 11 bases left in between. The CDR3 loop reads CASSPSLRSYNEQFF. DNA of the CDR3: TGTGCCAGCAGTCCTTCCCTGCGCTCCTACAATGAGCAGTTCTTC. The variable domain in full, completed from reference TRBV28 and TRBJ2-1, reads DVKVTQSSRYLVKRTGEKVFLECVQDMDHENMFWYRQDPGLGLRLIYFSYDVKMKEKGDIPEGYSVSREKKERFSLILESASTNQTSMYLCASSPSLRSYNEQFFGPGTRLTVL.

The chain is built from TRBV19 and TRBJ2-7; no clear D gene. Germline-derived CDR1 and CDR2 are LNHDA and SQIVND (reference sequence). This CDR3 has 13 amino acids. V was pared by 4 bases and J by 0 bases, with 7 bases between. CDR3 residues: CASSKKDSYEQYF. CDR3 bases: TGTGCCAGTAGTAAGAAGGACTCCTACGAGCAGTACTTC.

The chain combines TRBV30 with TRBJ2-7; D call uncertain. CDR1 GTSNPN and CDR2 SVGIG come from the germline V gene (reference sequence). V was cut by 2 bases and J by 5 bases, with 16 bases left in between. CDR3 length: 14 amino acids. The CDR3 reads CAWSLTDLTDEQYF. CDR3 DNA: TGTGCCTGGAGTCTAACGGATCTTACGGACGAGCAGTACTTC.

This clonotype was found a few times. The gene calls are TRBV11-2 and TRBJ1-3, with D tentatively TRBD1 (6 bases). Trimming shortened V by 6 bases and J by 0 bases, and 12 bases separated the two germline ends. Looked up from germline, CDR1 is SGHAT and CDR2 is FQNNGV. The CDR3 has 15 amino acids. In DNA, the CDR3 is TGTGCCAGCAGGAGGGGGGAAGGCTCTGGAAACACCATATATTTT. Its translation: CASRRGEGSGNTIYF.

This clonotype was detected only a few times. The chain uses TRBV2 and TRBJ2-5; 12 nucleotides align to TRBD2. With V trimmed by 8 bases and J by 4 bases, 5 bases remained unmatched. This CDR3 spans 14 amino acids. Germline values: CDR1 SNHLY, CDR2 FYNNEI. The chain's CDR3 is CASGTSGPGETQYF. The CDR3 nucleotides are TGTGCCAGCGGGACTAGCGGGCCAGGAGAGACCCAGTACTTC.

In this sample, this clonotype turned up a few times. This chain links TRBV6-4 with TRBJ2-7; D gene unclear. This CDR3 contains 16 residues. CDR1 and CDR2 (germline): MRHNA, SNTAGT. With 5 bases removed from V and 7 bases from J, the gap between germline ends came to 24 bases. The CDR3 nucleotides are TGTGCCAGCAGTTCGGCACTCGACACCTTTGAAAGGGAGCAGTACTTC. This encodes CASSSALDTFEREQYF.

The gene calls are TRBV12-3 or TRBV12-4 and TRBJ2-2; unclear D gene. The CDR3 has 14 amino acids. V lost 4 bases and J lost 4, with 10 bases in between. The CDR3 loop reads CASSWQTGTGELFF. DNA of the CDR3: TGTGCCAGCAGTTGGCAAACGGGCACCGGGGAGCTGTTTTTT.

V is TRBV7-9 and J is TRBJ2-1; D ambiguous. Trimming shortened V by 0 bases and J by 9 bases, and 6 bases separated the two germline ends. The CDR3 totals 12 residues. CDR1 SEHNR and CDR2 FQNEAQ come from the germline V gene (reference sequence). CDR3 sequence (DNA): TGTGCCAGCAGCTTAGCGTCGGGTGAGCAGTTCTTC. As protein: CASSLASGEQFF.

The chain uses TRBV12-3 or TRBV12-4 and TRBJ2-1; TRBD2 agrees at 10 bases. Losses at the gene ends were 4 bases for V and 6 bases for J; bases not matched to a gene: 9. The CDR3 contains 16 residues. CDR3 region: CASSSSSGRGGNEQFF. DNA for the CDR3: TGTGCCAGCAGTTCCTCGAGCGGGAGGGGGGGCAATGAGCAGTTCTTC.

The chain has TRBV7-2 and TRBJ2-7; 7 bases agree with TRBD1. CDR1 SGHTA and CDR2 FQGNSA come from the germline V gene. The V segment lost 1 base and the J segment 1 base; nucleotides outside the gene matches: 10. The CDR3 contains 17 residues. CDR3 in amino acids: CASSLVSGQSGSYEQYF. The CDR3 bases are TGTGCCAGCAGCTTAGTTTCGGGACAGTCGGGTTCCTACGAGCAGTACTTC.

The rearrangement joins TRBV5-4 to TRBJ1-1; 7 bases line up with TRBD1. Germline V gene lookup returns CDR1 SGHNT and CDR2 YYREEE (reference sequence). The CDR3 is made up of 14 amino acids. V gave up 5 bases and J gave up 7 bases; unmatched junction bases: 11. The CDR3 DNA follows: TGTGCCAGCAGTCTGGGACGGGGACAGCATGAAGCTTTCTTT. This translates into CASSLGRGQHEAFF.

This clonotype has just a few counts. The chain links TRBV12-3 or TRBV12-4 to TRBJ1-4; perhaps TRBD1 as D (6 bases). The CDR3 runs 15 residues. The ends were cut back, 0 bases at V and 7 bases at J, with 12 bases in the middle. CDR3 amino acids: CASSLALSRGEKLFF. The CDR3, as DNA: TGTGCCAGCAGTTTAGCCCTTTCCAGGGGTGAAAAACTGTTTTTT.

The chain is built from TRBV28 and TRBJ1-5; D is uncertain. Germline CDR1 and CDR2: MDHEN and SYDVKM. Trimming shortened V by 2 bases and J by 3 bases, and 14 bases separated the two germline ends. This CDR3 has 16 residues. CDR3 amino acids: CASSLGDDGDNQPQHF. Here the CDR3 DNA reads TGTGCCAGCAGTTTAGGGGATGACGGAGACAATCAGCCCCAGCATTTT.

V is TRBV14 and J is TRBJ2-1; 12 positions match TRBD2. Losses at the gene ends were 4 bases for V and 12 bases for J; bases not matched to a gene: 7. This CDR3 contains 14 residues. Germline CDR1 and CDR2: SGHDN and FVKESK. The CDR3 spells CASSPGLAGRLQFF. The CDR3 DNA is TGTGCCAGCAGCCCAGGACTAGCGGGGCGGTTGCAGTTCTTC.

This clonotype is medium-sized within its sample. The chain combines TRBV2 with TRBJ2-1, with D possibly being TRBD2 (6 bases). This CDR3 region has 14 residues. The V gene's germline CDR1 is SNHLY and CDR2 FYNNEI. V was trimmed by 5 bases and J by 9 bases, leaving 17 bases between them. This CDR3 reads CASSNVGRGGEQFF. In DNA, the CDR3 is TGTGCCAGCAGTAACGTCGGGCGGGGCGGTGAGCAGTTCTTC.

The J gene is TRBJ1-2, the V gene TRBV5-6; maybe TRBD1 (5 bases). The germline V gene has CDR1 SGHDT and CDR2 YYEEEE. CDR3 size: 17 residues. Trimming pared 2 bases from V and 0 bases from J, leaving 17 bases between. The CDR3 here is CASSFDVRGATNYGYTF. The DNA of the CDR3 is TGTGCCAGCAGCTTTGACGTTCGAGGGGCTACTAACTATGGCTACACCTTC.

The chain uses TRBV28 and TRBJ2-7; the D is unclear. V dropped 7 bases and J dropped 7 bases, with 11 bases sitting between them. Germline CDR1 and CDR2: MDHEN and SYDVKM. This CDR3 comprises 11 residues. In nucleotides, the CDR3 is TGTGCCAGCACGACCCGGCAAGAGCAGTACTTC. Translated, it gives CASTTRQEQYF.

The J gene is TRBJ2-7, the V gene TRBV6-2 or TRBV6-3, with D hard to call. This CDR3 comprises 12 residues. Germline V gene data show CDR1 as MNHEY and CDR2 as SVGEGT. V lost 5 bases and J lost 2, with 7 bases in between. The DNA for the CDR3 is TGTGCCAGCAGTCAGAGTACCTACGAGCAGTACTTC. Protein sequence: CASSQSTYEQYF.

This chain links TRBV14 with TRBJ2-7; perhaps TRBD2 as D (5 bases). In germline, CDR1 is SGHDN, CDR2 FVKESK. Trimming cost V 0 bases and J 4 bases, with 7 bases left between them. The CDR3 spans 13 residues. CDR3 sequence (DNA): TGTGCCAGCAGCCAAGATCCGGGGTACGAGCAGTACTTC. Protein: CASSQDPGYEQYF.